This T cell receptor (beta chain) was profiled in a study of blood T cell repertoires in COVID-19. Study-level background: Researchers got acute and convalescent COVID-19 samples from the United States, Italy and Spain. PBMCs, B-cell-depleted T cells, or T cells provided the cDNA or gDNA that made up the material.

As handled by the study authors: Cell counts per sample came from amplifying reference gene primers. Sequenced by immunoSEQ multiplex PCR; TCRdb stores in-frame clones only, minus some. That table furnishes V, J and clone size, whereas the DNA furnished D and trimming. The data contain more than 95,000 clones, around 88% of them seen just once; the ten biggest clones take up about 6%. The CDR3 contains 15 residues. J gave up 2 bases and V 1 base, and 5 bases lay outside the gene matches. Germline CDR1 reads LNHDA; CDR2 reads SQIVND (reference sequence). Material: peripheral blood. The TCR was taken from a man of 80 years or more with active or convalescent COVID-19. The chain uses TRBV19 and TRBJ2-7, with 7 bases fitting TRBD1. CDR3 amino acids: CASSIAAQGTYEQYF. Written as DNA, the CDR3 is TGTGCCAGTAGTATAGCGGCACAGGGGACCTACGAGCAGTACTTC.